The 2 T cell receptor beta chains below were found in one sample sequenced in a study of CD8 T cells in ankylosing spondylitis. One entry per CDR3 protein results from TCRdb running MiXCR on the 5' RACE reads. The data show about 340,000 distinct CDR3 sequences, 14% to 15% seen once. The source material was blood, either unsorted or a sorted T cell fraction (not recorded which). The source of these receptors is a male donor with ankylosing spondylitis or in good health (not recorded which).

The chain has TRBV7-7 and TRBJ2-2; D is possibly TRBD1 or TRBD2 (6 bases each). The CDR3 length is 14 residues. Germline CDR1 SSHAT, CDR2 FNYEAQ (reference sequence). Trimming took off 5 bases at V and 5 bases at J, with 12 bases between the two ends. CDR3 protein: CASSPQGRTGELFF. CDR3 in DNA: TGTGCCAGCAGCCCCCAGGGGAGGACCGGGGAGCTGTTTTTT.

This clonotype was seen a handful of times. The V gene is TRBV6-5, the J gene TRBJ2-5; TRBD2 agrees at 8 bases. The CDR3 is 13 amino acids. Trimming removed 3 bases from V and 5 bases from J; junction bases left unmatched: 2. Germline-derived CDR1 and CDR2 are MNHEY and SVGAGI. This chain's CDR3 is CASSYKRGETQYF. CDR3 bases: TGTGCCAGCAGTTATAAGCGGGGGGAGACCCAGTACTTC.